A selection of T cell receptor beta chains follows, all from one sample in a study of T cell responses to AZD1222 COVID-19 vaccine. Only in-frame clones appear in the TCRdb table, and some are missing; sequencing was by immunoSEQ multiplex PCR. The table shows 75,000 to 100,000 clones, with approximately 94% occurring only once. The sequences come from peripheral blood, collected on day 0 of AZD1222 vaccination. The receptors here all came from an adult in good health. The CDR3 runs from the conserved cysteine through the conserved F or W. Fields, in order: D gene, J gene, clone size, V gene, CDR3 DNA, CDR3 protein. The D gene is left open where the match is weak. Clone size is given for some rows only: seen once, a few or many times, or a class if the clone is expanded.

>TRBD2|TRBJ2-7|-|TRBV19
TGTGCCAGTAGTATTCGGTTCGGGAGGTACGAGCAGTACTTC
CASSIRFGRYEQYF
>-|TRBJ1-1|-|TRBV5-4
TGTGCCAGCAATAGGGGGGTGAACACTGAAGCTTTCTTT
CASNRGVNTEAFF
>-|TRBJ2-3|-|TRBV10-1
TGCGCCAGCAGTGAGAGGAGCGCCGGACACACAGATACGCAGTATTTT
CASSERSAGHTDTQYF
>TRBD1|TRBJ1-1|-|TRBV28
TGTGCCAGTTTGCGACAGGGGGCTATGAACACTGAAGCTTTCTTT
CASLRQGAMNTEAFF
>-|TRBJ1-1|-|TRBV11-2
TGTGCCAGCAGCTTAGCCAGGGAATACACTGAAGCTTTCTTT
CASSLAREYTEAFF
>TRBD1|TRBJ1-6|-|TRBV5-1
TGCGCCAGCAGCTTGGGACAGGGCGGGAATTCACCCCTCCACTTT
CASSLGQGGNSPLHF
>TRBD2|TRBJ2-1|-|TRBV30
TGTGCCTGGACTGGGGCGGGAGGGCCCTACAATGAGCAGTTCTTC
CAWTGAGGPYNEQFF
>TRBD1|TRBJ2-3|-|TRBV7-9
TGTGCCAGCAGTACGGGACAGGTTAGCACAGATACGCAGTATTTT
CASSTGQVSTDTQYF
>-|TRBJ1-6|-|TRBV11-2
TGTGCCAGCAGTGTTAAACTCGATTCACCCCTCCACTTT
CASSVKLDSPLHF
>-|TRBJ1-4|-|TRBV9
TGTGCCAGCAGCAGAGAGGGGGGGGCAGGTGAAAAACTGTTTTTT
CASSREGGAGEKLFF
>-|TRBJ2-3|-|TRBV5-1
TGCGCCAGCAGCTTGATACCGGGACCGGCGGGAGATACGCAGTATTTT
CASSLIPGPAGDTQYF
>-|TRBJ2-4|-|TRBV28
TGTGCCAGCAGTCCGACAGTAGCCAAAAACATTCAGTACTTC
CASSPTVAKNIQYF
>TRBD2|TRBJ2-3|-|TRBV10-3
TGTGCCGCTGCCCGGGAGGCTAGCATGTCGGATACGCAGTATTTT
CAAAREASMSDTQYF
>-|TRBJ2-1|-|TRBV9
TGTGCCAGCAGCCCCCCCGGCAGCGGAAACAATGAGCAGTTCTTC
CASSPPGSGNNEQFF
>TRBD2|TRBJ2-1|-|TRBV11-3
TGTGCCAGCAGCTCCCGTAGCGGGAGCGAGCAGTTCTTC
CASSSRSGSEQFF
>-|TRBJ1-2|-|TRBV12-3/TRBV12-4
TGTGCCAGCAGTGAGTCTCAGCTGCGGGGCTACACCTTC
CASSESQLRGYTF
>TRBD1|TRBJ2-2|hyperexpanded|TRBV24-1
TGTGCCACCAGTGACCCCGGGACAGGGGCCACCGGGGAGCTGTTTTTT
CATSDPGTGATGELFF
>-|TRBJ2-5|-|TRBV3-1/TRBV3-2
TGTGCCAGCAGCCAATCTCCGGGACCTCAGAGACGCCCCGGGACCCAGTACTTC
CASSQSPGPQRRPGTQYF
>TRBD2|TRBJ2-7|-|TRBV29-1
TGCAGCGTTGGGACTAGAGCCTACGAGCAGTACTTC
CSVGTRAYEQYF
>TRBD1|TRBJ1-5|-|TRBV5-6
TGTGCCAGCAGCCTCAGGGGGTATCAGCCCCAGCATTTT
CASSLRGYQPQHF
>-|TRBJ2-5|-|TRBV6-5
TGTGCCAGCAGTTACTACACGGAAAATGGAGAGACCCAGTACTTC
CASSYYTENGETQYF
>-|TRBJ1-1|-|TRBV5-1
TGCGCCAGCAGCTTACCACACACTGAAGCTTTCTTT
CASSLPHTEAFF
>TRBD1|TRBJ1-6|once|TRBV6-5
TGTGCCAGCAGTTACGACAGGGCCCGACCCCTCCACTTT
CASSYDRARPLHF
>-|TRBJ2-1|-|TRBV7-9
TGTGCCAGCAGCTTAGGTTGGGGCTCGGGCCACAATGAGCAGTTCTTC
CASSLGWGSGHNEQFF
>-|TRBJ1-5|-|TRBV7-7
TGTGCTAGCAGCCGATCAAAAACAGGGACTCTATCCCCTAGCAGAGGAGAGCCCCAGCATTTT
CASSRSKTGTLSPSRGEPQHF
>TRBD1|TRBJ1-4|-|TRBV11-2
TGTGCCAGCAGCTTAGAGATCGGGACAGGGAGGAGGGAAAAACTGTTTTTT
CASSLEIGTGRREKLFF
>-|TRBJ1-5|-|TRBV24-1
TGTGCCACCAGTGATTTGTTCAGGGCCCGCCCGAATAAAGCAGTTCCCCAGCATTTT
CATSDLFRARPNKAVPQHF
>TRBD2|TRBJ2-3|-|TRBV9
TGTGCCAGCAGCGTTAGACTAGCGGGGAGATCTGATACGCAGTATTTT
CASSVRLAGRSDTQYF
>-|TRBJ1-1|-|TRBV5-4
TGTGCCAGCAGCCTCCATCAGGGGAACACTGAAGCTTTCTTT
CASSLHQGNTEAFF
>-|TRBJ2-1|once|TRBV7-2
TGTGCCAGCAGCCTCCAACAAAGATGGGGGGAGCAGTTCTTC
CASSLQQRWGEQFF
>-|TRBJ2-7|-|TRBV7-9
TGTGCCAGCAGCCTAACTTCGGGTACAGGGAAGACCTACGAGCAGTACTTC
CASSLTSGTGKTYEQYF
>-|TRBJ1-5|-|TRBV19
TGTGCCAGTAGTATCCAGGGAGACCAGCCCCAGCATTTT
CASSIQGDQPQHF
>TRBD1|TRBJ1-2|-|TRBV6-6
TGTGCCAGCAGTTACTCGATTCAGGGGGAGGACTATGGCTACACCTTC
CASSYSIQGEDYGYTF
>-|TRBJ1-1|-|TRBV5-6
TGTGCCAGCAGCTTGGTGGGACCCTGGGCTGAAGCTTTCTTT
CASSLVGPWAEAFF
>TRBD2|TRBJ2-3|once|TRBV7-9
TGTGCCAGCAGCTTAGGGACGGTACTGGGAGGGAACACAGATACGCAGTATTTT
CASSLGTVLGGNTDTQYF
>-|TRBJ1-3|-|TRBV19
TGTGCCAGCACGACGGTGGGAAACACCATATATTTT
CASTTVGNTIYF
>TRBD2|TRBJ2-1|once|TRBV9
TGTGCCAGCAGCCCCTACCCTCGGCGGGGGGCCCCCTACAATGAGCAGTTCTTC
CASSPYPRRGAPYNEQFF
>TRBD2|TRBJ2-3|-|TRBV6-4
TGTGCCAGCAGCCCTATAGCGGGAGGCACAGATACGCAGTATTTT
CASSPIAGGTDTQYF
>-|TRBJ2-2|-|TRBV11-3
TGTGCCAGCAGCTTAAACACCGGGGAGCTGTTTTTT
CASSLNTGELFF
>-|TRBJ1-1|once|TRBV12-3/TRBV12-4
TGTGCCAGCGGGGAAGACAGGAACACTGAAGCTTTCTTT
CASGEDRNTEAFF
>-|TRBJ2-5|many|TRBV3-1/TRBV3-2
TGTGCCAGCAGCCGGGGAACAGGAGACCAAGAGACCCAGTACTTC
CASSRGTGDQETQYF
>-|TRBJ2-7|once|TRBV4-2
TGTGCCAGCAGCCCTTTATCCGGGACCGGGGCCTACGAGCAGTACTTC
CASSPLSGTGAYEQYF
>-|TRBJ2-7|once|TRBV7-2
TGTGCCAGCAGCTTACGGGGGCCGCTCTCCTACGAGCAGTACTTC
CASSLRGPLSYEQYF
>-|TRBJ1-2|-|TRBV16
TGTGCCAGCAGCTATGACAGCAACTATGGCTACACCTTC
CASSYDSNYGYTF
>TRBD1|TRBJ2-1|-|TRBV24-1
TGTGCCACCAGTGAGGGACAGGGTGTCCATGAGCAGTTCTTC
CATSEGQGVHEQFF
>-|TRBJ2-1|-|TRBV11-3
TGTGCCAGCAGCTTACCCCCGGACGGCTACAATGAGCAGTTCTTC
CASSLPPDGYNEQFF
>-|TRBJ2-1|-|TRBV9
TGTGCCAACGTCAAGACGCGGACAGAGCTGGTCAATGAGCAGTTCTTC
CANVKTRTELVNEQFF